The clone carrying this T cell receptor (beta chain) was seen many times. Its target is unknown. The sample is drawn from a study of response to subunit inactivated influenza vaccine. Study outcomes and limitations: There was a suggestion from the authors that each seasonal influenza vaccination recruits few new T cells.

The CDR3 has 16 amino acids. The ends were cut back, 3 bases at V and 0 bases at J, with 12 bases in the middle. Germline values: CDR1 SGDLS, CDR2 YYNGEE. Using its own MiXCR run on the RT-PCR reads, TCRdb lists one record per CDR3 protein. The repertoire includes about 700,000 distinct CDR3 sequences, approximately 15% of them detected once, and around 7.3% sits in the top ten. This chain connects TRBV9 to TRBJ1-4, with no clear D. Sequenced here: PBMCs from blood, sampled 14 to 15 days before vaccination. This TCR derives from a man aged 50-60 years who received an inactivated influenza vaccine. The CDR3 DNA reads as TGTGCCAGCAGCGACAACCCCACGACAACTAATGAAAAACTGTTTTTT. Protein: CASSDNPTTTNEKLFF.